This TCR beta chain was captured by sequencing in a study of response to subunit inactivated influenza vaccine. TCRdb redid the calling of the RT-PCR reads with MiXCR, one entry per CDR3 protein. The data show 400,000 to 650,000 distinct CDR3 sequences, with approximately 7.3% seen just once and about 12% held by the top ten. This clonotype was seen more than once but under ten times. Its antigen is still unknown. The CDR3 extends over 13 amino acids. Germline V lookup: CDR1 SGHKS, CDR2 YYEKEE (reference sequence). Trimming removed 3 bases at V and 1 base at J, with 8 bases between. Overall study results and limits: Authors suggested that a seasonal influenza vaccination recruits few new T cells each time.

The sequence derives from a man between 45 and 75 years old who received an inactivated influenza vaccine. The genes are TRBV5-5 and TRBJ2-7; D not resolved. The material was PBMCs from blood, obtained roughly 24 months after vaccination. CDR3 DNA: TGTGCCAGCAGCTGGAGATGGTCCTACGAGCAGTACTTC. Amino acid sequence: CASSWRWSYEQYF. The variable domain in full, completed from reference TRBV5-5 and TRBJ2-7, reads DAGVTQSPTHLIKTRGQQVTLRCSPISGHKSVSWYQQVLGQGPQFIFQYYEKEERGRGNFPDRFSARQFPNYSSELNVNALLLGDSALYLCASSWRWSYEQYFGPGTRLTVT.